The rows below give T cell receptor beta chains drawn from one sample of a study of CD8 T cells in Susac syndrome. TCRdb called the immunoSEQ multiplex PCR reads again in MiXCR, with one record for every CDR3 protein. The profile shows about 300,000 distinct CDR3 sequences, 75% to 90% of them singletons. Sequences were obtained from CD8+ T cells from PBMCs. The receptors come from a human donor with multiple sclerosis. Both conserved end residues are part of each CDR3. A D gene is named only where the DNA matches it firmly. Some rows have no size entry. The others give once, few or many, or a class for an expanded clone.

size,J,V,D,CDR3,DNA
.,TRBJ2-1,TRBV18,TRBD1,CASSPDGTAYNEQFF,TGTGCCAGCTCACCGGACGGGACAGCCTACAATGAGCAGTTCTTC
.,TRBJ1-2,TRBV5-4,.,CASSGSTSNYGYTF,TGTGCCAGCAGCGGCTCGACATCTAACTATGGCTACACCTTC
.,TRBJ2-1,TRBV27,.,CASSLRGAASSYNEQFF,TGTGCCAGCAGTTTAAGGGGGGCGGCGAGCTCCTACAATGAGCAGTTCTTC
.,TRBJ1-5,TRBV4-3,TRBD1,CASSQGTGTNQPQHF,TGCGCCAGCAGCCAAGGGACAGGGACGAATCAGCCCCAGCATTTT
.,TRBJ2-7,TRBV28,.,CASSSGLGVRNYEQYF,TGTGCCAGCAGTTCCGGCCTGGGAGTTCGAAACTACGAGCAGTACTTC
.,TRBJ1-1,TRBV5-1,TRBD1,CASSVGQGPMNTEAFF,TGCGCCAGCAGCGTGGGACAGGGACCTATGAACACTGAAGCTTTCTTT
.,TRBJ2-5,TRBV7-9,.,CASSPSSQETQYF,TGTGCCAGCAGCCCCTCGAGCCAAGAGACCCAGTACTTC
.,TRBJ1-4,TRBV4-2,.,CASSYEGSQNEKLFF,TGTGCCAGCAGCTATGAGGGGTCCCAGAATGAAAAACTGTTTTTT
.,TRBJ2-7,TRBV11-1,.,CASSLSSAGDEQYF,TGTGCCAGCAGCTTAAGTTCGGCCGGCGACGAGCAGTACTTC
.,TRBJ1-5,TRBV12-2,.,CASRPPRQGADQPQHF,TGTGCAAGTCGCCCTCCGAGACAGGGGGCTGATCAGCCCCAGCATTTT
.,TRBJ2-1,TRBV7-9,TRBD2,CASSLTRGVLAGAYNEQFF,TGTGCCAGCAGCCTCACCCGGGGGGTACTAGCGGGAGCTTACAATGAGCAGTTCTTC
.,TRBJ2-3,TRBV28,.,CASLDSSTNTQYF,TGTGCCAGCCTGGACAGTTCCACAAATACGCAGTATTTT
.,TRBJ1-3,TRBV15,.,CATSRQGTQSSGNTIYF,TGTGCCACCAGCAGACAAGGGACGCAGAGCTCTGGAAACACCATATATTTT
.,TRBJ1-5,TRBV4-3,.,CASSPLHGRGPQHF,TGCGCCAGCAGCCCCCTCCACGGGAGGGGACCCCAGCATTTT
.,TRBJ2-1,TRBV5-1,TRBD2,CASRGGHEQFF,TGCGCCAGCAGGGGAGGGCATGAGCAGTTCTTC
.,TRBJ2-3,TRBV24-1,.,CATSDPSGLGADTQYF,TGTGCCACCAGTGACCCCAGCGGCCTAGGGGCAGATACGCAGTATTTT
.,TRBJ2-5,TRBV7-9,.,CASSLASETQYF,TGTGCCAGCAGCTTAGCGTCGGAGACCCAGTACTTC
.,TRBJ2-5,TRBV9,TRBD1,CASSVSGQGVLETQYF,TGTGCCAGCAGCGTATCGGGACAGGGGGTCTTGGAGACCCAGTACTTC
.,TRBJ1-1,TRBV9,.,CASSVGADTEAFF,TGTGCCAGCAGCGTAGGTGCGGACACTGAAGCTTTCTTT
.,TRBJ2-1,TRBV9,TRBD2,CASSVVPRTSGTNEQFF,TGTGCCAGCAGCGTAGTCCCGAGGACTAGCGGGACTAATGAGCAGTTCTTC
.,TRBJ2-7,TRBV12-5,.,CASGLAVWYPSKDEQYF,TGTGCTAGTGGTTTGGCCGTTTGGTACCCGTCCAAGGACGAGCAGTACTTC
.,TRBJ2-7,TRBV29-1,.,CSVPTGSPHEQYF,TGCAGCGTGCCCACCGGGTCCCCACACGAGCAGTACTTC
.,TRBJ2-1,TRBV28,TRBD2,CASSLWSGRLASNNEQFF,TGTGCCAGCAGTTTATGGTCTGGACGACTAGCGAGCAACAATGAGCAGTTCTTC
.,TRBJ2-7,TRBV19,.,CASSIAGFPAEQYF,TGTGCCAGTAGTATTGCCGGATTTCCCGCCGAGCAGTACTTC
.,TRBJ2-3,TRBV27,TRBD1,CASSSRWTGERSTDTQYF,TGTGCCAGCAGCAGTCGGTGGACAGGGGAAAGGAGCACAGATACGCAGTATTTT
.,TRBJ1-1,TRBV16,.,CASSQFENLNTEAFF,TGTGCCAGCAGCCAATTTGAAAACCTGAACACTGAAGCTTTCTTT
.,TRBJ2-3,TRBV2,.,CASRGERWDSTTDTQYF,TGTGCCAGCAGGGGCGAGCGGTGGGATTCTACCACAGATACGCAGTATTTT
.,TRBJ2-1,TRBV7-9,.,CASSFTSLDEQFF,TGTGCCAGCAGCTTTACTAGCCTGGATGAGCAGTTCTTC
.,TRBJ2-7,TRBV2,TRBD1,CASSGTGGNEQYF,TGTGCCAGTTCCGGGACAGGGGGCAACGAGCAGTACTTC
once,TRBJ2-6,TRBV7-9,.,CASSLILQVGSGANVLTF,TGTGCCAGCAGCTTAATACTCCAAGTCGGCTCTGGGGCCAACGTCCTGACTTTC
.,TRBJ2-1,TRBV27,.,CASSSPGTGRLAGVNEQFF,TGTGCCAGCAGTTCCCCCGGGACAGGGCGGCTAGCGGGAGTCAATGAGCAGTTCTTC
.,TRBJ2-3,TRBV6-1,TRBD2,CASSELAGGQDTQYF,TGTGCCAGCAGTGAACTAGCGGGAGGGCAAGATACGCAGTATTTT
.,TRBJ2-7,TRBV4-1,TRBD2,CASSHSGSGAYEQYF,TGCGCCAGCAGCCACAGCGGGAGTGGGGCCTACGAGCAGTACTTC
.,TRBJ2-1,TRBV7-9,TRBD2,CASSLVGGAGDVEQFF,TGTGCCAGCAGCTTAGTTGGGGGTGCGGGAGACGTTGAGCAGTTCTTC
.,TRBJ1-5,TRBV23-1,.,CASSQSCRDQPQHF,TGCGCCAGCAGTCAATCTTGCCGCGATCAGCCCCAGCATTTT
.,TRBJ1-5,TRBV6-2/TRBV6-3,.,CASSYGADRYHYSNQPQHF,TGTGCCAGCAGTTACGGAGCCGACAGGTACCACTATAGCAATCAGCCCCAGCATTTT
.,TRBJ2-3,TRBV9,TRBD2,CASTTSGRNTDTQYF,TGTGCCAGCACGACTAGCGGACGTAACACAGATACGCAGTATTTT